The 9 T cell receptor beta chains reported below all come from one sample, sequenced in a study of cytomegalovirus exposure and HLA in healthy donors. The PCR ran on 60 Vbeta and 13 Jbeta primers. Libraries were prepared by immunoSEQ multiplex PCR; TCRdb keeps only in-frame clonotypes and omits some of them. Among 150,000 to 200,000 clones listed, 76% were seen once. The sample consisted of PBMCs. All receptors come from a woman aged 25 to 39 in good health and CMV-seropositive.

V and J are TRBV16 and TRBJ1-5; D is ambiguous. This CDR3 region has 13 residues. Germline loops: CDR1 KGHSY, CDR2 FQNENV. The ends were cut back, 8 bases at V and 6 bases at J, with 14 bases in the middle. CDR3 in amino acids: CASSTGVGQPQHF. The CDR3 DNA follows: TGTGCCAGCTCAACCGGTGTCGGTCAGCCCCAGCATTTT.

The CDR3 bases are TGTGCCAGCTCACCACCGGTACAGCCTTTCTACGAGCAGTACTTC. Its translation: CASSPPVQPFYEQYF. J is TRBJ2-7 and V is TRBV18; D ambiguous. There are 15 residues in the CDR3. Germline V gene sequence: CDR1 KGHSH, CDR2 LQKENI. V was cut by 0 bases and J by 3 bases, with 12 bases left in between.

The chain uses TRBV7-9 and TRBJ2-1; 9 nucleotides agree with TRBD1. The CDR3 runs to 15 residues. V lost 1 base to trimming and J lost 7 bases; unmatched junction nucleotides: 5. Germline V gives CDR1 SEHNR, CDR2 FQNEAQ (reference sequence). The DNA for the CDR3 is TGTGCCAGCAGCTTAGTCGGGACAGGGAGTAATGAGCAGTTCTTC. Translated, it gives CASSLVGTGSNEQFF. Based on the CDR3 plus reference TRBV7-9 and TRBJ2-1, the full variable domain is DTGVSQNPRHKITKRGQNVTFRCDPISEHNRLYWYRQTLGQGPEFLTYFQNEAQLEKSRLLSDRFSAERPKGSFSTLEIQRTEQGDSAMYLCASSLVGTGSNEQFFGPGTRLTVL.

This clone was seen just once. The chain carries TRBV7-9 and TRBJ2-3; 9 bases line up with TRBD2. CDR1 and CDR2 (germline): SEHNR, FQNEAQ (reference sequence). Trimming cost V 2 bases and J 4 bases; bases outside gene matches: 4. The CDR3 loop spans 15 amino acids. The CDR3: CASSLSGGIADTQYF. CDR3 DNA: TGTGCCAGCAGCTTAAGCGGGGGGATCGCAGATACGCAGTATTTT.

In this sample, this clone turned up a few times. The chain links TRBV6-5 to TRBJ2-5; tentatively, D is TRBD2 (6 bases). The CDR3 totals 14 residues. Trimming removed 7 bases at V and 1 base at J, with 13 bases between. Germline V gene sequence: CDR1 MNHEY, CDR2 SVGAGI. The CDR3 region is CASTTGATQETQYF. The CDR3 DNA follows: TGTGCCAGCACCACGGGAGCTACCCAAGAGACCCAGTACTTC.

This chain links TRBV4-3 with TRBJ1-2, with D possibly TRBD1 on 5 matching bases. Germline V gene sequence: CDR1 LGHNA, CDR2 YSLEER. V was shortened by 0 bases and J by 4 bases, with 12 bases between the two germline ends. CDR3 size: 15 residues. CDR3 sequence (DNA): TGCGCCAGCAGCCAAGATATGGGGCAGGGCTATGGCTACACCTTC. Translation: CASSQDMGQGYGYTF.

The chain couples TRBV27 to TRBJ1-2; no firm D call. Germline V gene lookup returns CDR1 MNHEY and CDR2 SMNVEV (reference sequence). The V end was cut by 6 bases, the J end by 4 bases, with 15 bases between. The CDR3 is made up of 14 amino acids. CDR3 nucleotide sequence: TGTGCCAGCAGCGAGACCGCCCCGGGCTATGGCTACACCTTC. This translates into CASSETAPGYGYTF.

Ten or more counts support this clone. The chain combines TRBV6-5 with TRBJ1-5, with D maybe TRBD1 (6 bases). V dropped 11 bases and J dropped 0 bases, with 8 bases sitting between them. The germline gives CDR1 MNHEY, CDR2 SVGAGI. The length of the CDR3 is 12 residues. CDR3 region: CAVQGSNQPQHF. The CDR3 bases are TGTGCCGTACAGGGTAGCAATCAGCCCCAGCATTTT.

This clone came up once. The rearrangement joins TRBV27 to TRBJ2-6; 8 positions match TRBD2. The V segment lost 6 bases and the J segment 0 bases; nucleotides outside the gene matches: 7. Per the germline V gene, CDR1 is MNHEY and CDR2 is SMNVEV (reference sequence). The CDR3 covers 17 residues. The CDR3 reads CASRRGAALSGANVLTF. CDR3 nucleotides: TGTGCCAGCAGGCGGGGGGCAGCCCTCTCTGGGGCCAACGTCCTGACTTTC.